This T cell receptor (beta chain) was recovered during a study of graft-versus-host responses after intestinal transplantation. Study-level background: All recipients were transplanted with multivisceral, liver-intestinal, or isolated intestinal grafts. All recipients got anti-thymocyte globulin induction, then tacrolimus and steroids for around three years.

The study, taken as a whole, reports: Individuals who had graft-donor T cell macrochimerism had allografts that showed high graft-versus-host to host-versus-graft clonal ratios. Ileal or blood samples showed some GvH clones first, and such clones were also found in recipient marrow.

In the case of this clone: The antigen is undetermined.

Germline lookup yields CDR1 SEHNR and CDR2 FQNEAQ (reference sequence). V dropped 3 bases and J dropped 2 bases, with 19 bases sitting between them. The CDR3 runs to 18 residues. Generated by immunoSEQ multiplex PCR, the TCRdb table keeps only in-frame clones and is missing some. The sample consists of some 39,000 clones, over 90% of them appearing once. The J gene is TRBJ2-2, the V gene TRBV7-9; either TRBD1 or TRBD2 may supply D (5 bases each). The sample consisted of unstimulated CD8+ T cells sorted from spleen or lymph node cells, taken before transplant. This TCR came from a human donor who was the organ donor for an intestinal transplant. The CDR3 DNA follows: TGTGCCAGCAGCTTCCCGCACGGGGCGGCTGATAACACCGGGGAGCTGTTTTTT. As protein: CASSFPHGAADNTGELFF. The full variable domain, rest sourced from reference TRBV7-9 and TRBJ2-2, is DTGVSQNPRHKITKRGQNVTFRCDPISEHNRLYWYRQTLGQGPEFLTYFQNEAQLEKSRLLSDRFSAERPKGSFSTLEIQRTEQGDSAMYLCASSFPHGAADNTGELFFGEGSRLTVL.